The T cell receptor beta chain described here comes from a study of CXCR3-negative and CXCR3-positive naive CD8 T cells. As for the study in general: Sequencing brought in 150 million or so TRB reads altogether, and each library got about 1.5 +/- 0.3 million.

UMI labels and 5' RACE were used to prepare the TRB cDNA libraries. TCRdb derives one entry per CDR3 protein from the 5' RACE reads, leaving out DNA. The table lists 150,000 to 180,000 distinct CDR3 sequences. Study results and caveats: Against CXCR3-negative naive cells, CXCR3-positive naive cells showed more hydrophobic TRB CDR3s. High diversity, comparable across both naive subsets, contrasted with much lower diversity in memory CD8+ cells.

Naive CD8+ T cells displayed a CD45RO-CCR7+CD27+CD95- phenotype. Germline-derived CDR1 and CDR2 are SGHAT and FQDESV (reference sequence). The CDR3 is 14 amino acids. Concerning this clonotype itself: The antigen is unknown.

The clonotype originates from a human donor in good health. Some clones in this sample may be carry-over from other donors' samples. Source material: naive CXCR3+ CD8+ T cells from blood. Subset reported: CD45RO-CCR7+CD27+CD95- naive CD8+ T cells expressing CXCR3 (TNR3+). The chain employs TRBV11-1 and TRBJ2-2; TCRdb picks TRBD1, but there is no DNA to check that call. This chain's CDR3 is CASSPTPLTGELFF.